The rows below give T cell receptor beta chains drawn from one sample of a study of shared clonotypes between healthy human individuals. Sequenced by immunoSEQ multiplex PCR; TCRdb stores in-frame clones only, minus some. The sample carries more than 2,000,000 clones, roughly 92% recorded once. Sequences were obtained from naive CD4+ T cells sorted from blood. The receptors originated from a man aged 18-30 years in good health. The CDR3 runs from the conserved cysteine through the conserved F or W. D genes are given only for firm matches. The size entry is marked missing in some rows and otherwise reads once, few, many or a size class.

v_gene: TRBV11-2; d_gene: NA; j_gene: TRBJ2-7; abundance: NA; CDR3nt: TGTGCCAGCAGCTTAGACCGGACAGAGTCCTACGAGCAGTACTTC; CDR3aa: CASSLDRTESYEQYF
v_gene: TRBV5-1; d_gene: NA; j_gene: TRBJ2-3; abundance: NA; CDR3nt: TGCGCCAGCAGCTTCGGAGAGAGCACAGATACGCAGTATTTT; CDR3aa: CASSFGESTDTQYF
v_gene: TRBV5-1; d_gene: TRBD1; j_gene: TRBJ2-7; abundance: NA; CDR3nt: TGCGCCAGCAGCTTGGGACAGGGGTACTCCTACGAGCAGTACTTC; CDR3aa: CASSLGQGYSYEQYF
v_gene: TRBV19; d_gene: NA; j_gene: TRBJ2-2; abundance: NA; CDR3nt: TGTGCCAGTAGGGAAGGACAGCTGAACACCGGGGAGCTGTTTTTT; CDR3aa: CASREGQLNTGELFF
v_gene: TRBV11-3; d_gene: TRBD2; j_gene: TRBJ2-1; abundance: NA; CDR3nt: TGTGCCAGCAGCTTGGGGAAAGGATTAGCGGGGTACAATGAGCAGTTCTTC; CDR3aa: CASSLGKGLAGYNEQFF
v_gene: TRBV5-1; d_gene: TRBD2; j_gene: TRBJ2-2; abundance: NA; CDR3nt: TGCGCCAGCAGCCCTCCTGGCCGCGGGAGCGTCACCGGGGAGCTGTTTTTT; CDR3aa: CASSPPGRGSVTGELFF
v_gene: TRBV5-4; d_gene: NA; j_gene: TRBJ2-7; abundance: NA; CDR3nt: TGTGCCAGCAGCCCAGCGGGCACCTACGAGCAGTACTTC; CDR3aa: CASSPAGTYEQYF
v_gene: TRBV10-2; d_gene: TRBD2; j_gene: TRBJ2-1; abundance: NA; CDR3nt: TGCGCCAGCAAAGCAGGACTAGCGGAATCCCGCAATGAGCAGTTCTTC; CDR3aa: CASKAGLAESRNEQFF
v_gene: TRBV15; d_gene: TRBD1; j_gene: TRBJ1-2; abundance: NA; CDR3nt: TGTGCCACCAACATACAGGGGTTGGGGCACTATGGCTACACCTTC; CDR3aa: CATNIQGLGHYGYTF
v_gene: TRBV11-2; d_gene: TRBD1; j_gene: TRBJ2-3; abundance: NA; CDR3nt: TGTGCCAGCAGCCCGGACAGGATCACAGATACGCAGTATTTT; CDR3aa: CASSPDRITDTQYF
v_gene: TRBV10-3; d_gene: NA; j_gene: TRBJ1-1; abundance: NA; CDR3nt: TGTGCCAGCTCAGGGGAGAGGACGAACACTGAAGCTTTCTTT; CDR3aa: CASSGERTNTEAFF
v_gene: TRBV30; d_gene: NA; j_gene: TRBJ1-1; abundance: NA; CDR3nt: TGTGCCTGGAGTTTTCCACACAGTACTGAAGCTTTCTTT; CDR3aa: CAWSFPHSTEAFF
v_gene: TRBV10-3; d_gene: NA; j_gene: TRBJ1-2; abundance: NA; CDR3nt: TGTGCCATCAGTGGGGGAATTTACTACACCTTC; CDR3aa: CAISGGIYYTF
v_gene: TRBV5-1; d_gene: NA; j_gene: TRBJ2-7; abundance: NA; CDR3nt: TGCGCCAGCAGCCCCTGGACAGCAAACGAGCAGTACTTC; CDR3aa: CASSPWTANEQYF
v_gene: TRBV11-2; d_gene: NA; j_gene: TRBJ1-1; abundance: NA; CDR3nt: TGTGCCAGCAGCCCAGGCAGGGGACTGAACACTGAAGCTTTCTTT; CDR3aa: CASSPGRGLNTEAFF
v_gene: TRBV28; d_gene: NA; j_gene: TRBJ1-6; abundance: NA; CDR3nt: TGTGCCAGCAGTCGCGGACCCGTTGGATCACCCCTCCACTTT; CDR3aa: CASSRGPVGSPLHF
v_gene: TRBV5-1; d_gene: NA; j_gene: TRBJ2-5; abundance: NA; CDR3nt: TGCGCCAGCAGCTTCACCGGAAATGCAGAAGAGACCCAGTACTTC; CDR3aa: CASSFTGNAEETQYF
v_gene: TRBV30; d_gene: NA; j_gene: TRBJ1-6; abundance: few; CDR3nt: TGTGCCTGGACCGCAGGGAGGAGTAATTCACCCCTCCACTTT; CDR3aa: CAWTAGRSNSPLHF
v_gene: TRBV6-1; d_gene: NA; j_gene: TRBJ1-5; abundance: NA; CDR3nt: TGTGCCAGCAGTGAAGCCCGCAGAAATGTCCAGCATTTT; CDR3aa: CASSEARRNVQHF
v_gene: TRBV11-2; d_gene: TRBD1; j_gene: TRBJ1-4; abundance: once; CDR3nt: TGTGCCAGCAGCTTAGTGGGACAGGCTAATGAAAAACTGTTTTTT; CDR3aa: CASSLVGQANEKLFF
v_gene: TRBV11-2; d_gene: NA; j_gene: TRBJ1-1; abundance: NA; CDR3nt: TGTGCCAGCAGCCTCCAGATGATGAACACTGAAGCTTTCTTT; CDR3aa: CASSLQMMNTEAFF
v_gene: TRBV7-9; d_gene: NA; j_gene: TRBJ1-5; abundance: few; CDR3nt: TGTGCCAGCAGCCATACAGGGTTCTTCAATCAGCCCCAGCATTTT; CDR3aa: CASSHTGFFNQPQHF
v_gene: TRBV5-1; d_gene: NA; j_gene: TRBJ2-1; abundance: NA; CDR3nt: TGCGCCAGCAGCTTGGAAGTGACAGTTAATAATGAGCAGTTCTTC; CDR3aa: CASSLEVTVNNEQFF
v_gene: TRBV9; d_gene: NA; j_gene: TRBJ1-2; abundance: once; CDR3nt: TGTGCCAGCAGCGTAGATCCGATCGGTAACTATGGCTACACCTTC; CDR3aa: CASSVDPIGNYGYTF
v_gene: TRBV6-1; d_gene: TRBD1; j_gene: TRBJ1-4; abundance: NA; CDR3nt: TGTGCCAGCAGGATGACAGGGCTTGAAAAACTGTTTTTT; CDR3aa: CASRMTGLEKLFF
v_gene: TRBV27; d_gene: TRBD1; j_gene: TRBJ1-5; abundance: once; CDR3nt: TGTGCCAGCAGTTTATCAGGGGGCTTGGGCAATCAGCCCCAGCATTTT; CDR3aa: CASSLSGGLGNQPQHF
v_gene: TRBV7-2; d_gene: NA; j_gene: TRBJ2-2; abundance: NA; CDR3nt: TGTGCCAGCAGCTTAAAGCCCGCCGGGGAGCTGTTTTTT; CDR3aa: CASSLKPAGELFF
v_gene: TRBV7-6; d_gene: TRBD1; j_gene: TRBJ2-3; abundance: NA; CDR3nt: TGTGCCAGCAGCGCGAAGACAGGGGGTGGGTCAGATACGCAGTATTTT; CDR3aa: CASSAKTGGGSDTQYF
v_gene: TRBV30; d_gene: TRBD1; j_gene: TRBJ1-5; abundance: NA; CDR3nt: TGTGCCTGGGCCGAGACAGGGGGTAGCAATCAGCCCCAGCATTTT; CDR3aa: CAWAETGGSNQPQHF
v_gene: TRBV5-1; d_gene: NA; j_gene: TRBJ2-5; abundance: NA; CDR3nt: TGCGCCAGCAGCTTGCGAGGGGCCCGGGAGGAGACCCAGTACTTC; CDR3aa: CASSLRGAREETQYF
v_gene: TRBV19; d_gene: TRBD1; j_gene: TRBJ2-7; abundance: NA; CDR3nt: TGTGCCAGTAGTTTAAACAGGGGAGCCTACGAGCAGTACTTC; CDR3aa: CASSLNRGAYEQYF
v_gene: TRBV18; d_gene: NA; j_gene: TRBJ1-1; abundance: NA; CDR3nt: TGTGCCAGCTCACCAGCTACAGTGAACACTGAAGCTTTCTTT; CDR3aa: CASSPATVNTEAFF